This TCR beta chain was documented in a study of regulatory T cells in long-lasting Graves disease. Study outcomes and limitations: TCR diversity was lower in persistent than newly diagnosed Graves' disease.

TCR beta libraries were built with iRepertoire HTBI primers and Arm-PCR of CDR3 regions. MiXCR, applied by TCRdb to the multiplex PCR reads, yields one record per CDR3 protein. The sample carries some 500,000 distinct CDR3 sequences, approximately 12% recorded once. Described time point: newly diagnosed GD, antithyroid drugs for less than 3 months. Extracted RNA from PBMCs served as the source of the TCR library. This clonotype has a handful of counts. The target antigen is unknown. These data also formed part of another study, on T cells in Graves' hyperthyroidism and ophthalmopathy. That work contributes: Hyperthyroidism, newly diagnosed and lasting under 2 months, affected patients aged 18 to 65. Criteria for exclusion of patients were uncontrolled infection, other autoimmune disease, pregnancy or lactation. Ophthalmopathy was predicted by the model a median of 6.5 months ahead of onset.

Specimen: peripheral blood mononuclear cells (PBMCs), collected at new diagnosis, from a patient treated with antithyroid drugs. This receptor was identified in a young man with Graves disease.

In DNA form, the CDR3 reads TGTGCCAGCAGTGTAACCGGTGGGCAGTACTTC. The encoded protein is CASSVTGGQYF. J is TRBJ2-7 and V is TRBV25-1, with D hard to call. Germline V lookup: CDR1 MGHDK, CDR2 SYGVNS. The CDR3 spans 11 residues. Trimming pared 4 bases from V and 9 bases from J, leaving 10 bases between.